These T cell receptor beta chains were read from a single sample in a study of early T cells in non-severe SARS-CoV-2 infection. TCRdb re-analysed the 5' RACE reads in MiXCR, keeping a single row per CDR3 protein. The sample comprises some 71,000 distinct CDR3 sequences, roughly a tenth of which are singletons, and under 7% rests with the top ten. The sequenced sample was whole blood. These receptors all stem from an adult who was a healthcare worker with PCR-confirmed SARS-CoV-2 infection or an uninfected control (not recorded which). The CDR3 runs from the conserved cysteine through the conserved F or W. The D gene is left open where the match is weak. Expanded clones get a size class; other rows say once, few or many, or leave the size out.

J | D | size | V | CDR3 | DNA
TRBJ1-1 | TRBD1 | . | TRBV11-2 | CASSFTGGPEAFF | TGTGCCAGCAGTTTTACAGGGGGACCTGAAGCTTTCTTT
TRBJ2-3 | . | . | TRBV7-9 | CASSLGAGPLLSTDTQYF | TGTGCCAGCAGCTTAGGTGCGGGGCCGCTGCTTAGCACAGATACGCAGTATTTT
TRBJ2-3 | . | . | TRBV20-1 | CSAIGLPSGTDTQYF | TGCAGTGCTATCGGACTGCCCTCGGGCACAGATACGCAGTATTTT
TRBJ2-1 | . | many | TRBV5-8 | CASSLVLRTEQFF | TGTGCCAGCAGCTTGGTCCTACGGACAGAGCAGTTCTTC
TRBJ1-2 | . | few | TRBV7-9 | CASRRDRLPWTF | TGTGCCAGCAGGAGGGACCGCCTCCCTTGGACCTTC
TRBJ2-7 | TRBD1 | many | TRBV7-2 | CASSPSGTGLGEQYF | TGTGCCAGCAGCCCCTCCGGGACAGGGTTGGGCGAGCAGTACTTC
TRBJ2-6 | TRBD1 | many | TRBV6-1 | CASSEARGWDRGQTGANVLTF | TGTGCCAGCAGTGAAGCGCGCGGATGGGACAGGGGGCAAACTGGGGCCAACGTCCTGACTTTC
TRBJ1-1 | . | many | TRBV5-1 | CASSHTGLGDTEAFF | TGCGCCAGCAGCCACACCGGGCTGGGGGACACTGAAGCTTTCTTT
TRBJ2-7 | . | . | TRBV7-9 | CASSREVGEQYF | TGTGCCAGCAGCCGTGAGGTGGGGGAGCAGTACTTC
TRBJ2-6 | . | many | TRBV10-1 | CASSESSGANVLTF | TGCGCCAGCAGTGAGAGTTCCGGGGCCAACGTCCTGACTTTC
TRBJ2-7 | TRBD2 | few | TRBV4-2 | CASSQDMSGSAVAYEQYF | TGTGCCAGCAGCCAAGATATGAGCGGGAGTGCAGTTGCCTACGAGCAGTACTTC
TRBJ1-6 | . | few | TRBV7-6 | CASSPPPDGNSPLHF | TGTGCCAGCAGCCCACCCCCCGACGGCAATTCACCCCTCCACTTT
TRBJ2-2 | TRBD1 | many | TRBV7-2 | CASSLVGTGLAGELFF | TGTGCCAGCAGCTTAGTGGGGACAGGGTTGGCCGGGGAGCTGTTTTTT
TRBJ2-3 | TRBD2 | . | TRBV20-1 | CSQVAGYTDTQYF | TGCAGTCAGGTAGCGGGGTACACAGATACGCAGTATTTT
TRBJ2-5 | TRBD2 | many | TRBV6-5 | CASSIRERELETQYF | TGTGCCAGCAGTATCCGGGAGCGGGAACTAGAGACCCAGTACTTC
TRBJ2-5 | TRBD1 | few | TRBV7-2 | CASSAEGQVLETQYF | TGTGCCAGCAGCGCAGAGGGACAGGTTTTGGAGACCCAGTACTTC
TRBJ2-3 | . | few | TRBV20-1 | CSATEGGRADTQYF | TGCAGTGCTACCGAGGGGGGACGAGCGGATACGCAGTATTTT
TRBJ2-1 | TRBD2 | few | TRBV6-5 | CASSPQAGEVQFF | TGTGCCAGCAGTCCCCAAGCGGGGGAGGTTCAGTTCTTC
TRBJ2-1 | . | few | TRBV11-3 | CASSSHQWGSGGQQFF | TGTGCCAGCAGCTCCCACCAGTGGGGTTCCGGTGGTCAGCAGTTCTTC
TRBJ1-2 | . | many | TRBV30 | CALNKLSHGYTF | TGTGCCTTAAATAAGTTATCTCATGGCTACACCTTC
TRBJ2-7 | . | . | TRBV27 | CASSPEVLGYEQYF | TGTGCCAGCAGCCCCGAGGTATTGGGGTACGAGCAGTACTTC
TRBJ2-2 | . | many | TRBV11-3 | CASSLEGPLFGQNTGELFF | TGTGCCAGCAGCTTAGAGGGGCCTCTATTCGGACAGAACACCGGGGAGCTGTTTTTT
TRBJ1-4 | . | many | TRBV10-2 | CASSGDSSREKLFF | TGCGCCAGCAGTGGAGACAGCAGCAGGGAAAAACTGTTTTTT
TRBJ2-3 | . | many | TRBV18 | CASSPVRTDTQYF | TGTGCCAGCTCACCAGTTCGCACAGATACGCAGTATTTT
TRBJ1-4 | . | many | TRBV6-1 | CASKVGREGEKLFF | TGTGCCAGCAAAGTCGGCAGGGAGGGTGAAAAACTGTTTTTT
TRBJ2-1 | TRBD1 | . | TRBV12-3/TRBV12-4 | CASLSGTGSDEQFF | TGTGCCAGCCTGTCAGGGACAGGATCGGATGAGCAGTTCTTC
TRBJ1-2 | . | . | TRBV27 | CASSLSNFEGGYTF | TGTGCCAGCAGTTTATCGAACTTCGAGGGAGGCTACACCTTC
TRBJ1-4 | . | . | TRBV7-8 | CASSSHPPRANEKLFF | TGTGCCAGCAGCTCCCATCCTCCGCGGGCTAATGAAAAACTGTTTTTT
TRBJ2-7 | TRBD2 | many | TRBV6-2/TRBV6-3 | CASSYSRGTSGTEQYF | TGTGCCAGCAGTTACTCGAGGGGGACTAGCGGGACCGAGCAGTACTTC
TRBJ2-3 | . | few | TRBV9 | CASSEDGFDTQYF | TGTGCCAGCAGCGAGGACGGGTTTGATACGCAGTATTTT
TRBJ2-3 | . | few | TRBV20-1 | CSARFLTRNGADTQYF | TGCAGTGCTAGATTTTTGACTAGAAATGGAGCCGATACGCAGTATTTT